This record looks at one T cell receptor (beta chain) sequence and its context. The record originates from a study of identical twins. TCRdb analysed the 5' RACE reads with MiXCR anew, one entry per CDR3 protein. The sample records 100,000 or so distinct CDR3 sequences, 5.5% to 7% being singletons. V dropped 3 bases and J dropped 6 bases, with 8 bases sitting between them. CDR1 and CDR2 from the germline V gene are SEHNR and FQNEAQ (reference sequence). This CDR3 comprises 12 residues. V usage is TRBV7-9 and J usage is TRBJ2-5; D ambiguous. This clonotype was obtained from a woman in her forties or fifties in good health. The sample consisted of memory T cells sorted from blood. This CDR3 reads CASSFKKQTQYF. CDR3 bases: TGTGCCAGCAGCTTTAAAAAACAGACCCAGTACTTC. The full variable domain, rest sourced from reference TRBV7-9 and TRBJ2-5, is DTGVSQNPRHKITKRGQNVTFRCDPISEHNRLYWYRQTLGQGPEFLTYFQNEAQLEKSRLLSDRFSAERPKGSFSTLEIQRTEQGDSAMYLCASSFKKQTQYFGPGTRLLVL.